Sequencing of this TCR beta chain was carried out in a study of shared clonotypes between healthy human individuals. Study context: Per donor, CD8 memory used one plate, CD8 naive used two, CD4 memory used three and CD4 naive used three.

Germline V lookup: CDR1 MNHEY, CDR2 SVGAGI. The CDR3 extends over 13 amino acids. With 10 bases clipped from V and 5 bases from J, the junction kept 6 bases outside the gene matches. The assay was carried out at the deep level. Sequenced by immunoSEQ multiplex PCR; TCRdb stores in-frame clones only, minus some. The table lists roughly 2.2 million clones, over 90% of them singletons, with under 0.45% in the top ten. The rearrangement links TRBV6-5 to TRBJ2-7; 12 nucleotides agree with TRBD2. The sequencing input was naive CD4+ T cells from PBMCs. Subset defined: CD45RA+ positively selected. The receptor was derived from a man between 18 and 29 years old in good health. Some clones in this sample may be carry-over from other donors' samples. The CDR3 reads CATASGRADEQYF. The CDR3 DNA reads TGTGCCACCGCTAGCGGGAGGGCCGACGAGCAGTACTTC.